This TCR beta chain emerged from a study of control samples from healthy donors and cancer patients. Produced via immunoSEQ multiplex PCR; TCRdb's table is partial and in-frame only. The table records fewer than 25,000 clones, around 89% of them present only once. Per germline, CDR1 MNHEY and CDR2 SVGAGI. The CDR3 has 14 residues. V lost 10 bases and J lost 0, with 13 bases in between. The sequenced sample consisted of PBMCs. The clonotype originates from a woman aged 55-69 years with head and neck cancer. The chain carries TRBV6-5 and TRBJ1-5; D call uncertain. The CDR3 spells CANGPGYSNQPQHF. CDR3 in DNA: TGTGCCAACGGGCCGGGGTATAGCAATCAGCCCCAGCATTTT.